The following is a T cell receptor (beta chain) sequence with its context. The data belong to a study of T cell clones after liver transplantation. Trimming pared 10 bases from V and 6 bases from J, leaving 18 bases between. The CDR3 contains 13 residues. Per the germline V gene, CDR1 is SGHTA and CDR2 is FQGNSA. The data were produced by immunoSEQ multiplex PCR, yet TCRdb's version contains in-frame clones alone and is incomplete. The sample lists over 90,000 clones, around four fifths occurring once. The sample consisted of CD4+ T cells from blood, taken approximately 50 months after liver transplant. The chain is built from TRBV7-2 and TRBJ1-1, with D possibly TRBD1 on 5 matching bases. This receptor was obtained from a human patient who received a liver transplant. Some T cells may trace back to the graft donor. CDR3 sequence (DNA): TGTGCCATCAACCTTTCGGGGCTGGCTGAAGCTTTCTTT. It encodes CAINLSGLAEAFF.